This paragraph reports one T cell receptor beta chain. This clonotype has at least ten counts. Its cognate antigen has yet to be identified. The record has no base qualities; no much larger clone is one base away. The lymph node samples were taken from the axillary draining lymph nodes of breast cancer patients. Instrument on record: Illumina HiSeq 2000. TCR beta chain libraries were generated through multiplex PCR amplification. High-throughput sequencing was used to analyze the amplified TCR beta chain products. Starting from the raw public reads, TCRdb applied fastp trimming at Q25, assembled clones with MiXCR and retained in-frame beta chains. Identical CDR3 protein sequences are pooled into one entry, listed with their most common genes and DNA. The sample table lists 150,000 to 200,000 distinct CDR3 sequences, about 34% of them with a count of one. Of the sample, 3% to 4.5% is held by the ten largest clones.

The record originates from a study of breast tumors, draining lymph nodes, adjacent tissues (TCRdb year 2016). A note on the overall study: The study compared TCR beta repertoires across tumor, adjacent nontumor tissue and axillary lymph nodes from breast cancer patients. In human breast cancer, the study set out to evaluate how tumor, surrounding tissue and draining lymph node repertoires relate to one another and whether T cells may move between these sites. What the authors observed across the whole study: A scenario in which most tumor T cells derive from the lymph node and then expand within tumor tissue was judged to be consistent with the data. The conclusion that tumor T cells originate in lymph nodes was presented as consistent with a hypothesis rather than as directly demonstrated. In luminal-like breast cancer, tumor and nontumor tissue repertoires resembled each other significantly more than in basal-like breast cancer. Tumor T-cell repertoires showed less diversity than lymph node repertoires and more diversity than nontumor tissue repertoires, and tumor T-cell repertoires showed preferential V and J gene usage.

Sequencing was performed on axillary lymph node tissue. The clonotype originates from a female donor with breast cancer. Some clones in this sample may be carry-over from other donors' samples.

The CDR3 protein: CSGYRGRDTQYF. The nucleotide sequence reads TGCAGCGGCTACAGGGGAAGAGATACGCAGTATTTT. This receptor chain uses TRBV29-1 and TRBJ2-3, with 7 bases matching TRBD1. Trimming removed 7 bases from V and 5 bases from J; the gene matches leave 6 bases unexplained. The CDR3 goes from the cysteine to the phenylalanine over 12 residues. Only the CDR3 DNA is retained, 36 bases long and in frame from the first base. CDR1 and CDR2, looked up from the germline V gene, are SQVTM and ANQGSEA.